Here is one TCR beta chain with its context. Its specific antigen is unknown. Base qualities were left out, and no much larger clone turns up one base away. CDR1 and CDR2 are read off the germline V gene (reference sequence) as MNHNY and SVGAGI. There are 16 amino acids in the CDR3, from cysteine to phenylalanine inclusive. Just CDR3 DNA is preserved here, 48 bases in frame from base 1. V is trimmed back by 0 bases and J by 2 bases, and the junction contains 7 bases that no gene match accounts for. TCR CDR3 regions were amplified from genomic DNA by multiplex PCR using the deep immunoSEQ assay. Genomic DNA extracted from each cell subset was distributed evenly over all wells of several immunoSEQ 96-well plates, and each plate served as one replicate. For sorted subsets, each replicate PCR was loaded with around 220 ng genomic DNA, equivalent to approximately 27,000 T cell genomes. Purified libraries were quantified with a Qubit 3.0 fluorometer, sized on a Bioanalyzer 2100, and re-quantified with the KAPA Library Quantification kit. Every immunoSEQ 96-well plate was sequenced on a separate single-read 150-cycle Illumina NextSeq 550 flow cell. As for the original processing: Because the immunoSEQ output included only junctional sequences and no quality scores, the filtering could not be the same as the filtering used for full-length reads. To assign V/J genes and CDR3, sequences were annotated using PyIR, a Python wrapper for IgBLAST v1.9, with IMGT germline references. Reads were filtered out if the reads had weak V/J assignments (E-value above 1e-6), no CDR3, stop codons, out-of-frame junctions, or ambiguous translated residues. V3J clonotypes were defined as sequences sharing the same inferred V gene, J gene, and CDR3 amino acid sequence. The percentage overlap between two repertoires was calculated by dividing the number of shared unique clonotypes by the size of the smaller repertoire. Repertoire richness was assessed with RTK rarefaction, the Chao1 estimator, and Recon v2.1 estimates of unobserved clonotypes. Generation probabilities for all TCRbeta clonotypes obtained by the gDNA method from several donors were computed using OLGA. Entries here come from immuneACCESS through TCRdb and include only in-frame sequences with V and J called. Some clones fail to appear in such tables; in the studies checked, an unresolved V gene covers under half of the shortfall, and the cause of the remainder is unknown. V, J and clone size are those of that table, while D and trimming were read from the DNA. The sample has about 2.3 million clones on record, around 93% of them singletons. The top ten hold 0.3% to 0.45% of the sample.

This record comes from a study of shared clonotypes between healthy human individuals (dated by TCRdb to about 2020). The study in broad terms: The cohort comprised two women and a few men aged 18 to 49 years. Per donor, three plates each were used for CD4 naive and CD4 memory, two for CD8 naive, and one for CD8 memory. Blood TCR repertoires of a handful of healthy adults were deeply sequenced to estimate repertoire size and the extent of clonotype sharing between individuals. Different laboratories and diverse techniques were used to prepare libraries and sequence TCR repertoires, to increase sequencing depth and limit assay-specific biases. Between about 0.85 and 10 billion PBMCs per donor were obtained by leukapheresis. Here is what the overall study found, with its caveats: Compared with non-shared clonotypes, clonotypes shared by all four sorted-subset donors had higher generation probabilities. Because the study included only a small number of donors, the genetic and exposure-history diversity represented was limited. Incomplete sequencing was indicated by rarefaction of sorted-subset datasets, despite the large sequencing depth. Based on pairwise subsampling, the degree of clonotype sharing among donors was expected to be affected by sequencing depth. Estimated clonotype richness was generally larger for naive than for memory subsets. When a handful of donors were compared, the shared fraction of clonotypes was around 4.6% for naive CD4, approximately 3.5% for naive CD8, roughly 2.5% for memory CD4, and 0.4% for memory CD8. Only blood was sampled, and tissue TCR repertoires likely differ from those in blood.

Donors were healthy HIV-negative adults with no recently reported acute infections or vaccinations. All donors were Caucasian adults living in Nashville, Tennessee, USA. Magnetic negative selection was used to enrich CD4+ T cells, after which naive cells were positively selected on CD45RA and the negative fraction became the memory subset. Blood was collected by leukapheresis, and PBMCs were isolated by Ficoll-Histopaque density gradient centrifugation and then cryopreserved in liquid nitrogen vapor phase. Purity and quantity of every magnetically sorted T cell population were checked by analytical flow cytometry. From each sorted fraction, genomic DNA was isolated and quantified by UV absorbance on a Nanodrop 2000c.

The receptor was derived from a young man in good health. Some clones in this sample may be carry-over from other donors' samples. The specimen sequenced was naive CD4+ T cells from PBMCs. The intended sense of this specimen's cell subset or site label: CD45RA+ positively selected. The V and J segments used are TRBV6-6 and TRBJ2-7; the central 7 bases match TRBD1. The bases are TGTGCCAGCAGTTACTCGAAAAGGGGGCCACCCTACGAGCAGTACTTC. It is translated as CASSYSKRGPPYEQYF.